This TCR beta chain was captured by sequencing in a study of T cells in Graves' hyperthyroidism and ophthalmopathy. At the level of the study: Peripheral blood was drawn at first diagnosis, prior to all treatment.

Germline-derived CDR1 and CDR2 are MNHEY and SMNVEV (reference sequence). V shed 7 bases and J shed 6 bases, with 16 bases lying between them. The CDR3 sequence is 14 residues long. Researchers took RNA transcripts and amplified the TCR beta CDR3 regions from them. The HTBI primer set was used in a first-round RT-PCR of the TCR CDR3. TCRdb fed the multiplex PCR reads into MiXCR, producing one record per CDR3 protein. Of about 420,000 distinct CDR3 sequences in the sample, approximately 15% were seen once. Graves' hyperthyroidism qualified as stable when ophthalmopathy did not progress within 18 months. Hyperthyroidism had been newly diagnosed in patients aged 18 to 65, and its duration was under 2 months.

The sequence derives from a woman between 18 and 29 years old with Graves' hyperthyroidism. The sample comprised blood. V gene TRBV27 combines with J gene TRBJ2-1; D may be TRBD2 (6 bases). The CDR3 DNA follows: TGTGCCAGCACCTTGATGGGGACTCTCAATGAGCAGTTCTTC. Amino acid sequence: CASTLMGTLNEQFF.